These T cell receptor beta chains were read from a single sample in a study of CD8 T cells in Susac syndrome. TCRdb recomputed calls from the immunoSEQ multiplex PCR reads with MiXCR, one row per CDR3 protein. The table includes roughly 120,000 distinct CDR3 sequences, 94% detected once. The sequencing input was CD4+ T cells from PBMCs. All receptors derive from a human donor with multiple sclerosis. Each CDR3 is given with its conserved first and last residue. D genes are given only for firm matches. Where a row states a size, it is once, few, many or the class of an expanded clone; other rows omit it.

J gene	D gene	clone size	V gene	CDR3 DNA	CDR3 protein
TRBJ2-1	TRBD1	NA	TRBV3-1	TGTGCCAGCAGCCAACTCAGCTGGGACAGGGAAGGGAATGAGCAGTTCTTC	CASSQLSWDREGNEQFF
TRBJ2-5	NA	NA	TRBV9	TGTGCCAGCAGCGTAGGGACCTGGACACCCCAACGAGAGACCCAGTACTTC	CASSVGTWTPQRETQYF
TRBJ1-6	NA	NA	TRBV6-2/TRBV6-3	TGTGCCAGCAGCCCAACTGGAACAGCTCATAATTCACCCCTCCACTTT	CASSPTGTAHNSPLHF
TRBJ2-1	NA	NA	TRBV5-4	TGTGCCAGCAGCCAGGGGACCCTGGCTTACAATGAGCAGTTCTTC	CASSQGTLAYNEQFF
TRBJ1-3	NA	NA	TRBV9	TGTGCCAGCGGTGTGGGGAACTCTGGAAACACCATATATTTT	CASGVGNSGNTIYF
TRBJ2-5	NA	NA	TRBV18	TGTGCCAGCTCACCACCCTGGCCAGGGCAGGAGACCCAGTACTTC	CASSPPWPGQETQYF
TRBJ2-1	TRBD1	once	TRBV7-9	TGTGCCAGCAGCCCTACGACAGGGGGCCGAAACGAGACCTACAATGAGCAGTTCTTC	CASSPTTGGRNETYNEQFF
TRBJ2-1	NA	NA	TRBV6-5	TGTGCCAGCAGTTACGGGATAGGCGGGGAGGGGGGCAATGAGCAGTTCTTC	CASSYGIGGEGGNEQFF
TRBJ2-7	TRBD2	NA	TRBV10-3	TGTGCCATCAGCGGAGCGGGGGGCAGGCAGTACTTC	CAISGAGGRQYF
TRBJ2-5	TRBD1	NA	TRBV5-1	TGCGCCAGCAGCCAGAATCCGGGACAGGGAGAAGAGACCCAGTACTTC	CASSQNPGQGEETQYF
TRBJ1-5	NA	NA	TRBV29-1	TGCAGCGTTGTCTGGGGGAATCAGCCCCAGCATTTT	CSVVWGNQPQHF
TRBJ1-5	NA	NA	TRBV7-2	TGTGCCAGCAGCTTATTAAACGGCGGCAATCAGCCCCAGCATTTT	CASSLLNGGNQPQHF
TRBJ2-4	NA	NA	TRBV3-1	TGTGCCAGCAGCCATGACCGGGACATTACTTTGGGACTAGCCAAAAACATTCAGTACTTC	CASSHDRDITLGLAKNIQYF
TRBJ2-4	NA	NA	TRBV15	TGTGCCACGCAGCTCGGACAAGAAAACATTCAGTACTTC	CATQLGQENIQYF
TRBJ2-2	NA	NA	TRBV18	TGTGCCAGCTCACCAGCCCGGGAGCTGTTTTTT	CASSPARELFF
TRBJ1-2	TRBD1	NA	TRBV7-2	TGTGCCAGCAGCTCTAGGACAGGGGGAGGCTATGGCTACACCTTC	CASSSRTGGGYGYTF
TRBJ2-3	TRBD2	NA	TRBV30	TGTGCCGGAGCGGGAGGCCGCACAGATACGCAGTATTTT	CAGAGGRTDTQYF
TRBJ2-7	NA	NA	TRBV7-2	TGTGCCAGCAGCTCTTACAGGGCCGGAGACGAGCAGTACTTC	CASSSYRAGDEQYF
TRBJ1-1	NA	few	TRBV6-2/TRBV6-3	TGTGCCAGCAGTTACGACCGAGTGATTTCTCCGTTCTTT	CASSYDRVISPFF
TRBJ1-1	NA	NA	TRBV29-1	TGCAGCGTCGCTGAGACCGGGGTCACTGAAGCTTTCTTT	CSVAETGVTEAFF
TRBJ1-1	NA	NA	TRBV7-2	TGTGCCAGCAGCCTCACAACAGGTCTCACTGAAGCTTTCTTT	CASSLTTGLTEAFF
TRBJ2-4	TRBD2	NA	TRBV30	TGTGCCTGGAGTGTAGGCTTAGCGGGAGGTCGGGGAAACATTCAGTACTTC	CAWSVGLAGGRGNIQYF
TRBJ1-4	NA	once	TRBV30	TGTGCCTGGAGTGTAGGGGTCTCCGAAAAACTGTTTTTT	CAWSVGVSEKLFF
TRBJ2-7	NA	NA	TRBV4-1	TGCGCCAGCAGCCAAGTTGCGGGAACCCACCACGAGCAGTACTTC	CASSQVAGTHHEQYF
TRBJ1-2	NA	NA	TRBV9	TGTGCCAGCAGCGTAGACGGGGATGGCTACACCTTC	CASSVDGDGYTF
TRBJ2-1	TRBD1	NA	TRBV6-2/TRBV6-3	TGTGCCAGCAGTTCGATGAACAGGGGGTTTTACAATGAGCAGTTCTTC	CASSSMNRGFYNEQFF
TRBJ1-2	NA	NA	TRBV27	TGTGCCAGCAGCCCTTATGGAGCCACAGCGCGAGCCCTCGAAATCTATGGCTACACCTTC	CASSPYGATARALEIYGYTF
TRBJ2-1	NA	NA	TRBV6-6	TGTGCCAGCAGTTCTATGGGCGGTGAGCAGTTCTTC	CASSSMGGEQFF
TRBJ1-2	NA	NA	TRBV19	TGTGCCAGTAGTAATCTCTATGGCTACACCTTC	CASSNLYGYTF
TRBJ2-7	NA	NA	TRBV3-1	TGTGCCAGCAGCCAAGACACCAGCAGGTTCTACGAGCAGTACTTC	CASSQDTSRFYEQYF
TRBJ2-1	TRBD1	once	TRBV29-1	TGCAGCCTTACGACGACAGGGGAGGCTCAGTTCTTC	CSLTTTGEAQFF
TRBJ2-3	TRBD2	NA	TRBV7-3	TGTGCCAGCAGCTTACGACTAGCGGGAGATACGCAGTATTTT	CASSLRLAGDTQYF
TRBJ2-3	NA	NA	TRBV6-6	TGTGCCAGCAGTTACAAGGATACGCAGTATTTT	CASSYKDTQYF
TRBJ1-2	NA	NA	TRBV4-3	TGCGCCAGCAGCCAAGAGGCCGTCAGGGTGGGGAACTATGGCTACACCTTC	CASSQEAVRVGNYGYTF
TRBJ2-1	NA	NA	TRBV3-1	TGTGCCAGCAGCCCCCAAGGCCGTATTGCGTTCTTC	CASSPQGRIAFF
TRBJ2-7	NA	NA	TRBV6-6	TGTGCCAGCAGTTTCACACACCTACAGGGCAACGAGCAGTACTTC	CASSFTHLQGNEQYF
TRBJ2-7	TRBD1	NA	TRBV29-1	TGCAGCGTTATAAAAGGGACAGGGGGAATTTACGAGCAGTACTTC	CSVIKGTGGIYEQYF
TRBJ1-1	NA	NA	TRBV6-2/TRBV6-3	TGTGCCACTATACGGGGGAACACTGAAGCTTTCTTT	CATIRGNTEAFF
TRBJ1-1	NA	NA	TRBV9	TGTGCCAGCAGCGTAGCTGTGGGCAGGGAAGCTTTCTTT	CASSVAVGREAFF
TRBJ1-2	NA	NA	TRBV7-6	TGTGCCAGCAGCGACGGACGTTTATTGGATGGCTACACCTTC	CASSDGRLLDGYTF